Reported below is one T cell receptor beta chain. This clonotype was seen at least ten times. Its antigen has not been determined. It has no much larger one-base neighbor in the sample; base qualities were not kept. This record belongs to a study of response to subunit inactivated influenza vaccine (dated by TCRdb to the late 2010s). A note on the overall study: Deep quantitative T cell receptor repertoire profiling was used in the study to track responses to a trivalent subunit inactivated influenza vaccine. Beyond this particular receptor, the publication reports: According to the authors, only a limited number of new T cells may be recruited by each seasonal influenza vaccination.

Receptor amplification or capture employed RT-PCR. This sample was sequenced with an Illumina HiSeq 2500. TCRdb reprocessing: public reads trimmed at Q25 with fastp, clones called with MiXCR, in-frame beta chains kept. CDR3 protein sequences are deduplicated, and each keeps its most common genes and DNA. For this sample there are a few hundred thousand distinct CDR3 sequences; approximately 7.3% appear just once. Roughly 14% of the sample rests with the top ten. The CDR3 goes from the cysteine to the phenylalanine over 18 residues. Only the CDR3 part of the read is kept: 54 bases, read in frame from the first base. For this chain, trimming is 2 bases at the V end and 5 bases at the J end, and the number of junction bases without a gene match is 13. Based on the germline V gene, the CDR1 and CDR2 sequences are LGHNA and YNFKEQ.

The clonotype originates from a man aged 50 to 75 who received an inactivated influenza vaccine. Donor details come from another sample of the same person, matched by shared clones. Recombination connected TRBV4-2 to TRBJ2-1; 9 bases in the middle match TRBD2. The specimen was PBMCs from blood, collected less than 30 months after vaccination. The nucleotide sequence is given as TGTGCCAGCAGCCAATCTTTTTTTGCGGGGGGGCCAGACAATGAGCAGTTCTTC. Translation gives CASSQSFFAGGPDNEQFF.